This is a list of T cell receptor beta chains from one sample in a study of chemoradiotherapy in HPV16-positive cancers. Sequencing used immunoSEQ multiplex PCR; TCRdb keeps in-frame clones, though not all of them. The table lists 800 or so clones, 76% of them singletons, with 13% to 15% in the top ten. This specimen was tumor tissue, taken from a patient who underwent chemoradiotherapy. The receptors were sampled from a human donor with HPV-associated anogenital cancer. The CDR3 runs from the conserved cysteine through the conserved F or W. Each record gives: clone size, D gene, V gene, J gene, CDR3 DNA, CDR3 protein. A D gene is named only where the DNA matches it firmly. Not all rows give a size; the values are once, few, many and, for expanded clones, a class.

>NA|NA|TRBV15|TRBJ2-5
TGTGCCACCAGCAGAGATGGAAAGACCCAGTACTTC
CATSRDGKTQYF
>few|NA|TRBV5-1|TRBJ1-2
TGCGCCAGCAGCTTGACCAGCCTGCAAGCTAACTATGGCTACACCTTC
CASSLTSLQANYGYTF
>NA|NA|TRBV7-2|TRBJ2-3
TGTGCCAGCAGCTTATTAGGGCCAGATACGCAGTATTTT
CASSLLGPDTQYF
>NA|NA|TRBV13|TRBJ2-1
TGTGCCAGCAGCCAGGGGGGGGAGCAGTTCTTC
CASSQGGEQFF
>NA|TRBD1|TRBV29-1|TRBJ2-1
TGCAGCGTTGAAGATTGGGCAGGGGGTCTCTATGAGCAGTTCTTC
CSVEDWAGGLYEQFF
>NA|NA|TRBV18|TRBJ2-7
TGTGCCAGCTCCCCGGTGCACAATCCTTCCTACGAGCAGTACTTC
CASSPVHNPSYEQYF
>NA|NA|TRBV30|TRBJ2-3
TGTGCCTGGGGGACGGCTGGCGCAGATACGCAGTATTTT
CAWGTAGADTQYF
>NA|TRBD2|TRBV6-1|TRBJ2-1
TGTGCCAGCAGTGAAACTGCGGGAGGCCACAATGAGCAGTTCTTC
CASSETAGGHNEQFF
>NA|TRBD1|TRBV5-1|TRBJ2-1
TGCGCCAGCAGCCCGACAGGGAAATTCTACAATGAGCAGTTCTTC
CASSPTGKFYNEQFF
>once|NA|TRBV9|TRBJ2-7
TGTGCCAGCAGCGTAAGTGGGGCTCCACGTGTCGAGCAGTACTTC
CASSVSGAPRVEQYF
>NA|NA|TRBV9|TRBJ2-1
TGTGCCAGCAGCATTGGGACTTGGGATGAGCAGTTCTTC
CASSIGTWDEQFF
>NA|NA|TRBV4-1|TRBJ1-2
TGCGCCAGCAGCCAAGAAGGGAGAAGAATACCCTATGGCTACACCTTC
CASSQEGRRIPYGYTF
>once|NA|TRBV9|TRBJ2-7
TGTGCCAGCAGCTGGGACCCCAGCTCCTACGAGCAGTACTTC
CASSWDPSSYEQYF
>NA|NA|TRBV7-6|TRBJ2-1
TGTGCCAGCAGCTGGGACGGACCCTACAATGAGCAGTTCTTC
CASSWDGPYNEQFF
>NA|NA|TRBV6-6|TRBJ2-7
TGTGCCAGCAGGGACCACTCCTACGAGCAGTACTTC
CASRDHSYEQYF
>NA|NA|TRBV11-3|TRBJ2-1
TGTGCCAGCAGCCCCGACGGCAATGAGCAGTTCTTC
CASSPDGNEQFF
>NA|NA|TRBV11-2|TRBJ2-1
TGTGCCAGCAGCTTAGATTGGTCGAGGGAAATGGATGAGCAGTTCTTC
CASSLDWSREMDEQFF
>NA|NA|TRBV7-9|TRBJ2-7
TGTGCCAGCAGCTTTGCAGGGGTTTCCTACGAGCAGTACTTC
CASSFAGVSYEQYF